This T cell receptor (beta chain) was recorded in a study of OX40 agonist ivuxolimab in advanced cancers. Broadly, across the study: The costimulatory receptor OX40 (CD134) was targeted by ivuxolimab, a fully human IgG2 agonistic monoclonal antibody. Intravenous ivuxolimab was administered to patients every 2 weeks at six dose levels: 0.01, 0.1, 0.3, 1.5, 3 and 10 mg/kg. Of the 50 to 55 dose-escalation patients, hepatocellular carcinoma was present in about 20, melanoma in approximately 15, renal cell carcinoma in 9 and head and neck cancer in 9. In the dose-escalation cohort, approximately 83% of patients were male, and the mean age was around 60 years with a range of roughly 20 to 85. Prior anti-PD-1, anti-PD-L1 or anti-CTLA-4 therapy was permitted, and checkpoint inhibitors had been received by roughly 42% of dose-escalation patients. Partial responses occurred in three dose-escalation patients, of whom one had hepatocellular carcinoma and two had cutaneous melanoma. Peripheral TCRbeta sequencing aimed to test whether ivuxolimab altered TCR sequence diversity and caused clonal T-cell expansion. The paper covers the monotherapy dose-escalation part of the phase I ivuxolimab trial, which included N of about 51 patients. The investigation overall reported the following: Antigen specificity was not determined for the clonally expanded peripheral T cells. At doses from 0.1 to 3.0 mg/kg, clonal expansion was seen in both CD4+ and CD8+ blood T cells between baseline and week 6. In the 0.1-3.0 mg/kg groups, partial responders were among the patients with the lowest normalized peripheral clonal expansion, particularly in CD8+ T cells. After ivuxolimab, expanded clones were on average more numerous among CD8+ T cells than among CD4+ T cells. Low levels of normalized T-cell clonal expansion were also seen in some patients who did not respond.

Patients with autoimmune disease history or receiving systemic immunosuppression were excluded from the trial. Peripheral blood for TCR sequencing was collected from all dose cohorts at baseline, on cycle 4 day 1, and on cycle 7 day 1. Samples came from an open-label, multicenter, first-in-human phase I dose-escalation trial of ivuxolimab. Adults with locally advanced or metastatic head and neck squamous cell, hepatocellular, melanoma or renal cell carcinoma were enrolled in the trial. Before TCR sequencing, CD4+ T cells and CD8+ T cells from peripheral blood were sorted into separate populations. This clone was seen a handful of times. The antigen it recognizes is unknown. Base qualities are not provided; no much larger clone lies one nucleotide away. To sequence the TCRbeta CDR3 region, genomic DNA was isolated from the sorted cells. The immunoSEQ Assay was used for sequencing of TCRbeta CDR3 regions. Held by TCRdb, this immuneACCESS table contains in-frame sequences only and omits some clones. Under half of the omission traces to an unresolved V gene where checked; the cause of the rest is unknown. Present in this sample are fewer than 65,000 clones, around 87% of which were seen just once. Over 5% of the sample is in the top ten clones.

Including cysteine and phenylalanine, the CDR3 has 13 amino acids. Just the 39-base CDR3 DNA is kept, in frame starting at base 1. The V end loses 3 bases and the J end loses 10 bases, and a stretch of 12 bases separates them. For CDR1 and CDR2, the germline V gene (reference sequence) lists MNHEY and SMNVEV. The material was CD4+ or CD8+ T cells sorted from blood, obtained in a trial of the OX40 agonist ivuxolimab. The TCR sequence derives from an adult with an advanced solid tumor such as melanoma, head and neck, liver or kidney cancer. This sequence uses TRBV27 and TRBJ1-4, with a weak D call of TRBD1 (5 bases match). The CDR3 reads CASSFPGAGKLFF. The DNA reads TGTGCCAGCAGTTTTCCCGGGGCCGGAAAACTGTTTTTT.